This TCR beta chain was identified in a study of OX40 agonist ivuxolimab in advanced cancers. Background on the study: Dose-escalation patients were diagnosed with hepatocellular carcinoma, melanoma, renal cell cancer or head and neck cancer. Study conclusions and caveats: Partial responders at 0.1-3.0 mg/kg showed near-lowest clonal expansion.

Trimming shortened V by 5 bases and J by 6 bases, and 10 bases separated the two germline ends. Germline V gives CDR1 GTSNPN, CDR2 SVGIG (reference sequence). The CDR3 loop spans 12 amino acids. Note on this clone: Its target is not known.

Here immunoSEQ multiplex PCR was the method, and the copy in TCRdb shows in-frame clones only, minus some. The table shows some 14,000 clones, with roughly 80% occurring only once. The sequences come from CD4+ or CD8+ T cells sorted from blood, collected in a trial of the OX40 agonist ivuxolimab. This sequence joins TRBV30 and TRBJ1-4, with D perhaps matching TRBD1 (5 bases). The TCR sequence derives from an adult with an advanced solid tumor such as melanoma, head and neck, liver or kidney cancer. The CDR3 reads CAWGDRDEKLFF. For the CDR3, the DNA is TGTGCCTGGGGGGACCGAGATGAAAAACTGTTTTTT.